This is a list of T cell receptor beta chains from one sample in a study of T cell responses to AZD1222 COVID-19 vaccine. The table came from immunoSEQ multiplex PCR; TCRdb's copy has only in-frame clones and leaves some out. The sample consists of about 180,000 clones, approximately 94% of them appearing once. The specimen was peripheral blood, collected 28 days after the second AZD1222 dose. The receptors stem from an adult who received the AZD1222 COVID-19 vaccine. Each CDR3 is given with its conserved first and last residue. The D gene is left open where the match is weak. Expanded clones get a size class; other rows say once, few or many, or leave the size out.

V gene	D gene	clone size	J gene	CDR3 DNA	CDR3 protein
TRBV30	TRBD2	NA	TRBJ2-1	TGTGCCTGGAGCCTACTAGCGGGAGGGCGAGGTGAGCAGTTCTTC	CAWSLLAGGRGEQFF
TRBV5-1	TRBD2	NA	TRBJ2-7	TGCGCCAGCAGCCCGGGACTAGCGGGAACTGACTACGAGCAGTACTTC	CASSPGLAGTDYEQYF
TRBV10-3	NA	NA	TRBJ2-5	TGTGCCATCAAACCCGGACAGCAAGAGACCCAGTACTTC	CAIKPGQQETQYF
TRBV10-3	TRBD1	NA	TRBJ1-1	TGTGCCATCAGTGACCGACAGGGGGAAAAGTGGACTGAAGCTTTCTTT	CAISDRQGEKWTEAFF
TRBV2	NA	NA	TRBJ1-1	TGTGCCAGCAGACACAGGGATCGGAACACTGAAGCTTTCTTT	CASRHRDRNTEAFF
TRBV27	NA	NA	TRBJ2-5	TGTGCCAGCAGTCGACAGTACCAAGAGACCCAGTACTTC	CASSRQYQETQYF
TRBV12-3/TRBV12-4	TRBD1	NA	TRBJ1-2	TGTGCCAGCAGTTACAGGGGCAATGGCTACACCTTC	CASSYRGNGYTF
TRBV12-5	NA	NA	TRBJ2-3	TGTGCTAGTGGTTTGGGGGGGCGCAGCACAGATACGCAGTATTTT	CASGLGGRSTDTQYF
TRBV10-3	NA	NA	TRBJ1-3	TGTGCCATCAGTGGCGGGGAAGACACCATATATTTT	CAISGGEDTIYF
TRBV18	NA	NA	TRBJ2-1	TGTGCCAGCTCACCACCGGGGTCGGTCTACAATGAGCAGTTCTTC	CASSPPGSVYNEQFF
TRBV9	NA	NA	TRBJ1-1	TGTGCCAGCAGCGGGACAATAGGAACTGAAGCTTTCTTT	CASSGTIGTEAFF
TRBV11-3	NA	NA	TRBJ2-7	TGTGCCAGCAGCTTGAGTCGGGAGCGCGAGCAGTACTTC	CASSLSREREQYF
TRBV4-1	NA	NA	TRBJ2-7	TGCGCCAGCAGCCAGGACAGCGGCGAGCAGTACTTC	CASSQDSGEQYF
TRBV19	TRBD1	NA	TRBJ1-1	TGTGCCAGTAGTAAAAAACAGGGGGTGAACACTGAAGCTTTCTTT	CASSKKQGVNTEAFF
TRBV5-1	NA	NA	TRBJ1-1	TGCGCCAGCAGCCCTGGGGACGAAAGTGAAGCTTTCTTT	CASSPGDESEAFF
TRBV18	NA	NA	TRBJ2-2	TGTGCCAGCTCACCCGGAAACAGGGACGGGGAGCTGTTTTTT	CASSPGNRDGELFF
TRBV7-2	NA	NA	TRBJ1-2	TGTGCCAGCAGCTTGGACAAGGGTCTTGGCTACACCTTC	CASSLDKGLGYTF
TRBV18	NA	NA	TRBJ2-7	TGTGCCAGCTCACCAAGACCCAGTATTTCTGACGAGCAGTACTTC	CASSPRPSISDEQYF
TRBV28	NA	NA	TRBJ1-1	TGTGCCAGCAGTGAGCGGATCACCTTCACTGAAGCTTTCTTT	CASSERITFTEAFF
TRBV20-1	NA	NA	TRBJ1-6	TGCAGTGCTAGTGCGGGGATAAATTCACCCCTCCACTTT	CSASAGINSPLHF
TRBV4-1	NA	NA	TRBJ2-3	TGCGCCAGCAGCCAAGGGGTTCGTCTAGCACGAAGCACAGATACGCAGTATTTT	CASSQGVRLARSTDTQYF
TRBV2	NA	NA	TRBJ1-2	TGTGCCAGCAGTCCAGGGGAACATGGCTACACCTTC	CASSPGEHGYTF
TRBV7-9	NA	NA	TRBJ2-4	TGTGCCAGCAGCTTAGGTCGGTCACAGGGCGGGAACATTCAGTACTTC	CASSLGRSQGGNIQYF
TRBV11-2	NA	NA	TRBJ2-2	TGTGCCAGCAGTCACTACCGGGACTCGCCCCACACCGGGGAGCTGTTTTTT	CASSHYRDSPHTGELFF
TRBV18	NA	NA	TRBJ1-6	TGTGCCAGCTCACCAGTGGAGACCATTGCCCTCCACTTT	CASSPVETIALHF
TRBV2	NA	NA	TRBJ2-2	TGTGCCAGCAGGCCCGGGGTTAACACCGGGGAGCTGTTTTTT	CASRPGVNTGELFF
TRBV2	NA	NA	TRBJ2-6	TGTGCCAGCAGAGCCGAATGGGGGACTGGGGCCAACGTCCTGACTTTC	CASRAEWGTGANVLTF
TRBV6-5	NA	NA	TRBJ1-3	TGTGCCAGCAGCGACCCAGGGCTGGGAAACACCATATATTTT	CASSDPGLGNTIYF
TRBV27	TRBD1	NA	TRBJ2-7	TGTGCCAGCAGAAGGACAGGGGCAAGTTACGAGCAGTACTTC	CASRRTGASYEQYF
TRBV13	NA	NA	TRBJ1-1	TGTGCCAGCAGCGCAGAGGGAGAAGCTTTCTTT	CASSAEGEAFF
TRBV6-1	NA	NA	TRBJ1-4	TGTGCCAGCAGTGAACAGAGGACCTATAATGAAAAACTGTTTTTT	CASSEQRTYNEKLFF
TRBV2	NA	once	TRBJ1-4	TGTGCCAGCAGTGAAAACAGGGAACGTGAAAAACTGTTTTTT	CASSENREREKLFF
TRBV6-2/TRBV6-3	NA	NA	TRBJ1-1	TGTGCCAGCAGCAGACTGCAGGGAACTGAAGCTTTCTTT	CASSRLQGTEAFF
TRBV7-3	NA	NA	TRBJ2-1	TGTGCCAGCAGCCGATTGGGGGTAGGGGCCTACAATGAGCAGTTCTTC	CASSRLGVGAYNEQFF
TRBV7-9	NA	once	TRBJ2-3	TGTGCCAGCAGCACCCTACCAGATACGCAGTATTTT	CASSTLPDTQYF
TRBV27	TRBD1	NA	TRBJ2-1	TGTGCCAGCAGTTCAAACAGGGGGAGCTCCTACAATGAGCAGTTCTTC	CASSSNRGSSYNEQFF
TRBV2	NA	NA	TRBJ2-7	TGTGCCAGCAGTCAGAGCGGGTTTTACGAGCAGTACTTC	CASSQSGFYEQYF
TRBV7-9	TRBD1	NA	TRBJ1-5	TGTGCCAGCAGCTCTAGGACAGGGGTTAATAGCAATCAGCCCCAGCATTTT	CASSSRTGVNSNQPQHF
TRBV12-5	NA	NA	TRBJ2-1	TGTGCTAGTGGTTTGCTGGGCAATGAGCAGTTCTTC	CASGLLGNEQFF
TRBV15	NA	NA	TRBJ2-3	TGTGCCACCAGCAGAGGGCGGAGGGCAGGGATCGGTACAGATACGCAGTATTTT	CATSRGRRAGIGTDTQYF
TRBV12-5	NA	once	TRBJ2-1	TGTGCTAGTGGTTTGATGGACCTAGCAAACCAGTTCTTC	CASGLMDLANQFF
TRBV2	NA	NA	TRBJ2-7	TGTGCCAGCAGTGGTCGGACAGCACAGGTGCTGGGTAACGAGCAGTACTTC	CASSGRTAQVLGNEQYF
TRBV6-5	NA	NA	TRBJ1-1	TGTGCCAGCAAAGAGGGAGGGACTGAAGCTTTCTTT	CASKEGGTEAFF
TRBV11-3	NA	NA	TRBJ1-6	TGTGCCAGCAGCTTAGGGCCTACTCAGCGTAATTCACCCCTCCACTTT	CASSLGPTQRNSPLHF
TRBV19	NA	NA	TRBJ1-5	TGTGCCAGTAGTATGATCGGGGGATATAGCAATCAGCCCCAGCATTTT	CASSMIGGYSNQPQHF
TRBV19	NA	NA	TRBJ1-5	TGTGCCAGTAGCCGGGGCAATCAGCCCCAGCATTTT	CASSRGNQPQHF
TRBV4-2	NA	NA	TRBJ2-7	TGTGCCAGCAGCCAAGATTACAGTTACGAGCAGTACTTC	CASSQDYSYEQYF
TRBV7-9	NA	NA	TRBJ2-1	TGTGCCAGCTCGACAGTCTCCTACAATGAGCAGTTCTTC	CASSTVSYNEQFF
TRBV6-2/TRBV6-3	NA	NA	TRBJ1-6	TGTGCCAGCAGTTACGTACCACCCCTCCACTTT	CASSYVPPLHF
TRBV27	NA	NA	TRBJ2-7	TGTGCCAGCAGTGTCACCAGGGCCCTACCCTACGAGCAGTACTTC	CASSVTRALPYEQYF
TRBV4-1	TRBD1	NA	TRBJ1-1	TGCGCCAGCAGCATGACAGGGGTGGGCACTGAAGCTTTCTTT	CASSMTGVGTEAFF
TRBV7-6	NA	NA	TRBJ2-3	TGTGCCAGCAGCTTAGGACCATTTAAACGGATACGAGTCACAGATACGCAGTATTTT	CASSLGPFKRIRVTDTQYF
TRBV6-2/TRBV6-3	NA	NA	TRBJ2-1	TGTGCCAGCAGTACCCTCCCCGGGAGTGTATCCTACAATGAGCAGTTCTTC	CASSTLPGSVSYNEQFF
TRBV4-3	NA	NA	TRBJ1-4	TGCGCCAGCGGGACGGTAGCAACTAATGAAAAACTGTTTTTT	CASGTVATNEKLFF